A selection of T cell receptor beta chains follows, all from one sample in a study of post-analysis software for immune sequencing data. MiXCR, run by TCRdb on the PCR reads, gives a single entry per CDR3 protein. In the table there are roughly 800,000 distinct CDR3 sequences, around 53% of which are singletons. Sequenced material: blood. Receptors originate from a girl aged 5-17 years with multiple sclerosis. CDR3s include the opening cysteine and the closing phenylalanine or tryptophan. Each record gives: J gene, D gene, clone size, V gene, CDR3 DNA, CDR3 protein. D genes are given only for firm matches. Some rows mark clone size as missing; the rest say once, few, many or name a class of expanded clone.

TRBJ2-1 - once TRBV21-1 TGTGCCAGCAGCCCCAAGACTAGCGGGACCATTAATGAGCAGTTCTTC CASSPKTSGTINEQFF
TRBJ2-3 TRBD2 - TRBV5-1 TGCGCCAGCAGCCAAGAGCCTAGCGGGAGCACAGATACGCAGTATTTT CASSQEPSGSTDTQYF
TRBJ2-7 TRBD1 - TRBV6-5 TGTACCAGCAGACTTTCCGGGACAGGGAACTACGAGCAGTACTTC CTSRLSGTGNYEQYF
TRBJ2-7 TRBD1 few TRBV25-1 TGTGCCAGCAGTGAGAACAGGGGGTCCTCCTACGAGCAGTACTTC CASSENRGSSYEQYF
TRBJ1-1 - - TRBV6-6 TGTGCCAGCCGGAGGTCCGAGGGGAGCACTGAAGCTTTCTTT CASRRSEGSTEAFF
TRBJ2-7 - - TRBV9 TGTGCCAGCAGCGTTGGTCTCGGCTACGAGCAGTACTTC CASSVGLGYEQYF
TRBJ2-5 TRBD2 few TRBV12-3/TRBV12-4 TGTGCCAGCAGCCGCGGGACTAGCGGGGGGACCCAGTACTTC CASSRGTSGGTQYF
TRBJ1-1 - few TRBV5-1 TGCGCCAGCAGCTTGGTTGGACCTAACACTGAAGCTTTCTTT CASSLVGPNTEAFF
TRBJ2-1 TRBD1 - TRBV7-3 TGTGCCAGCAGCTTATACCCCACTGGGCAGGGGGCTAGGAATGAGCAGTTCTTC CASSLYPTGQGARNEQFF
TRBJ2-7 - few TRBV15 TGTGCCACCAGCTCCCCCGGGAGTACAGGGGAGGACGAGCAGTACTTC CATSSPGSTGEDEQYF
TRBJ1-2 TRBD1 few TRBV6-2/TRBV6-3 TGTGCCAGCAGTTACTCAGGGGGCAGCCCGGAGCCGAACTATGGCTACACCTTC CASSYSGGSPEPNYGYTF
TRBJ2-3 TRBD2 few TRBV7-7 TGTGCTAGCAGCCCGGGACTAGCGGGAGGAGGTACGCAGTATTTT CASSPGLAGGGTQYF
TRBJ2-7 TRBD1 few TRBV20-1 TGCAGTTTCCCGGGACAGGGCACCTACGAGCAGTACTTC CSFPGQGTYEQYF
TRBJ2-7 - few TRBV20-1 TGCAGTGCTAGGGGTTGGGCGTCCGAGCAGTACTTC CSARGWASEQYF
TRBJ2-3 TRBD2 - TRBV29-1 TGCAGCTCAAGGACCCCCCGTGAGCGGGGGATGGATACGCGGTATTTT CSSRTPRERGMDTRYF
TRBJ1-2 TRBD1 few TRBV5-6 TGTGCCAGCAGCTCTCGGGACAGGGGCTATGGCTACACCTTC CASSSRDRGYGYTF
TRBJ2-7 TRBD1 - TRBV11-1 TGTGCCAGCAGCTCGACCGGGACAGCCTTTTACGAGCAGTACTTC CASSSTGTAFYEQYF